The 12 T cell receptor beta chains listed next were all sequenced from one sample in a study of multiple sclerosis patients with progressive multifocal leukoencephalopathy. The time point: around eleven months of natalizumab therapy. This table comes from immunoSEQ multiplex PCR, and its TCRdb copy is limited to in-frame clones, with some not included. This table has tens of thousands of clones, nearly 90% appearing once. This sample comprised PBMCs, obtained from a patient treated with natalizumab. The receptors originated from a human donor with multiple sclerosis.

This chain connects TRBV5-6 to TRBJ1-6; D is undetermined. The CDR3 contains 13 residues. In germline, CDR1 is SGHDT, CDR2 YYEEEE. V lost 2 bases, J lost 7 bases, and 7 bases lay in between. CDR3: CASSFRRNSPLHF. CDR3 bases: TGTGCCAGCAGCTTTCGACGGAATTCACCCCTCCACTTT.

This rearrangement joins TRBV2 to TRBJ2-7; 7 bases align to TRBD2. Germline loops: CDR1 SNHLY, CDR2 FYNNEI. Trimming removed 8 bases from V and 7 bases from J; junction bases left unmatched: 11. This CDR3 region has 13 residues. Written as DNA, the CDR3 is TGTGCCAGCGAGCGGGGCTCTCTGGGAGAGCAGTACTTC. Amino acids: CASERGSLGEQYF.

The chain recombines TRBV7-2 with TRBJ2-7; D is perhaps TRBD2 (5 bases). Trimming pared 5 bases from V and 0 bases from J, leaving 14 bases between. CDR3 length equals 15 residues. The germline CDR1 and CDR2 sequences are SGHTA and FQGNSA. This CDR3 is CASSARKGSSYEQYF. DNA of the CDR3: TGTGCCAGCAGCGCCCGGAAAGGGAGCTCCTACGAGCAGTACTTC.

J is TRBJ2-4 and V is TRBV7-2, with a weak D call TRBD2 (6 bases). V was pared by 0 bases and J by 0 bases, with 9 bases between. The CDR3 contains 16 residues. Per the germline V gene, CDR1 is SGHTA and CDR2 is FQGNSA. CDR3 amino acids: CASSLAGGLAKNIQYF. CDR3 coding DNA: TGTGCCAGCAGCTTAGCGGGGGGACTAGCCAAAAACATTCAGTACTTC.

V usage is TRBV20-1 and J usage is TRBJ1-2; possible D gene TRBD1, 6 bases. Germline V gene data show CDR1 as DFQATT and CDR2 as SNEGSKA (reference sequence). V lost 1 base and J 12 bases, leaving 9 bases between the germline ends. The CDR3 sequence is 10 residues long. CDR3 bases: TGCAGTGCTAGAGTCAGGGGAAACACCTTC. It specifies CSARVRGNTF.

The chain recombines TRBV5-4 with TRBJ2-1; 9 positions match TRBD1. This CDR3 region has 15 residues. V shed 4 bases, J shed 7 bases, and the junction held 9 bases outside the gene matches. Per the germline V gene, CDR1 is SGHNT and CDR2 is YYREEE (reference sequence). This CDR3 is CASSPKGQGGNEQFF. The DNA for the CDR3 is TGTGCCAGCAGCCCGAAGGGACAGGGAGGGAATGAGCAGTTCTTC.

The J gene is TRBJ1-1, the V gene TRBV5-4; possibly TRBD1 for D (5 bases). CDR1 and CDR2 (germline): SGHNT, YYREEE (reference sequence). The CDR3 has 17 residues. Trimming removed 0 bases at V and 1 base at J, with 16 bases between. Here the CDR3 reads CASSLGGPLRGNTEAFF. The CDR3 DNA reads as TGTGCCAGCAGCTTGGGGGGCCCTCTGAGGGGGAACACTGAAGCTTTCTTT. The full variable domain, its missing parts supplied by reference TRBV5-4 and TRBJ1-1, is ETGVTQSPTHLIKTRGQQVTLRCSSQSGHNTVSWYQQALGQGPQFIFQYYREEENGRGNFPPRFSGLQFPNYSSELNVNALELDDSALYLCASSLGGPLRGNTEAFFGQGTRLTVV.

J is TRBJ1-1 and V is TRBV4-3; D remains unclear. CDR1 is LGHNA, CDR2 YSLEER, per germline. The V gene lost 0 bases and the J gene lost 7 bases, with 9 bases spanning the gap. The CDR3 spans 13 residues. In nucleotides, the CDR3 is TGCGCCAGCAGCCAAGATAAAAAGGGTGAAGCTTTCTTT. Translation: CASSQDKKGEAFF.

This clone has a handful of counts. The rearrangement joins TRBV7-9 to TRBJ2-7, with a weak D call TRBD2 (6 bases). With 4 bases removed from V and 3 bases from J, the gap between germline ends came to 16 bases. Germline V CDR1 and CDR2: SEHNR, FQNEAQ (reference sequence). CDR3 length equals 15 residues. DNA of the CDR3: TGTGCCAGCAGCTCCCCGCGGGGCAGGAACTACGAGCAGTACTTC. Its translation is CASSSPRGRNYEQYF. The full variable domain, its missing parts supplied by reference TRBV7-9 and TRBJ2-7, is DTGVSQNPRHKITKRGQNVTFRCDPISEHNRLYWYRQTLGQGPEFLTYFQNEAQLEKSRLLSDRFSAERPKGSFSTLEIQRTEQGDSAMYLCASSSPRGRNYEQYFGPGTRLTVT.

This chain uses TRBV5-6 with TRBJ2-3; D is ambiguous. V lost 4 bases, J lost 6 bases, and 9 bases lay in between. CDR1 is SGHDT, CDR2 YYEEEE, per germline. The CDR3 is 12 amino acids. CDR3 loop: CASSQQSDTQYF. The DNA for the CDR3 is TGTGCCAGCAGCCAACAGTCCGATACGCAGTATTTT.

The V call is TRBV5-4, the J call TRBJ2-5; the match to TRBD1 covers 10 bases. The J call is uncertain, as TRBJ2-7 better fits the DNA end. The CDR3 contains 15 residues. Germline CDR1 SGHNT, CDR2 YYREEE (reference sequence). The CDR3 coding sequence is TGTGCCAGCAGCTTGAAGGGACAGGGGTACGGCGAGCAGTACTTC. Amino acid sequence: CASSLKGQGYGEQYF.

J is TRBJ1-5 and V is TRBV6-1; D is unresolved. Germline V gene lookup returns CDR1 MNHNS and CDR2 SASEGT. V was trimmed by 2 bases and J by 6 bases, leaving 2 bases between them. The CDR3 is 11 residues long. CDR3 nucleotides: TGTGCCAGCAGTGAAACTCAGCCCCAGCATTTT. Its translation is CASSETQPQHF.